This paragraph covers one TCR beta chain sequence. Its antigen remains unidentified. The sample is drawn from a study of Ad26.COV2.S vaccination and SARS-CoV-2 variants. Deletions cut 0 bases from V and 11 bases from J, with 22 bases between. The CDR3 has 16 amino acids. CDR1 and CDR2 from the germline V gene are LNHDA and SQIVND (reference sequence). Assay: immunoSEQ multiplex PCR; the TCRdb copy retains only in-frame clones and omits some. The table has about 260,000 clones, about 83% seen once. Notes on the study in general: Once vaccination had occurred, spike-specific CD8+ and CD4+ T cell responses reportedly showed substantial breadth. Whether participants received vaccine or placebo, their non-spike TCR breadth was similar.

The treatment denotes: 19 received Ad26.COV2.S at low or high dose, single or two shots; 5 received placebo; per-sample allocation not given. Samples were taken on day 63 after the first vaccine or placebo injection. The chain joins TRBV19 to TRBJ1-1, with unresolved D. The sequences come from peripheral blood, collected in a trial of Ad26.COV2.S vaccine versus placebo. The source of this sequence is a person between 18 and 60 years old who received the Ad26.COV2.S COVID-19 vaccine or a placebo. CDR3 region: CASSIDPYDVFRHAFF. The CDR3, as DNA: TGTGCCAGTAGTATAGATCCTTATGATGTCTTCCGTCACGCTTTCTTT.